This TCR beta chain was observed in a study of T-cell memory formation after mild COVID-19. TCRdb passed the 5' RACE reads through MiXCR, listing each CDR3 protein once. This table holds 290,000 or so distinct CDR3 sequences, 15% to 20% found once. V trimming: 6 bases; J trimming: 3 bases; junction bases outside the gene matches: 10. Per the germline V gene, CDR1 is DFQATT and CDR2 is SNEGSKA (reference sequence). The CDR3 has 15 amino acids. The sequence was obtained from a man between 18 and 35 years old who had mild COVID-19 (a few samples of this study predate the infection). Cell type and time point are not known. The rearrangement links TRBV20-1 to TRBJ2-3; TRBD2 matches at 9 bases. The sequenced sample was PBMCs or a T cell subset sorted from them (not recorded which). The CDR3 bases are TGCAGTGCCCCCCAGACTAGCGGTAGTACAGATACGCAGTATTTT. Translating gives CSAPQTSGSTDTQYF.